This TCR beta chain was recovered during a study of early T cells in non-severe SARS-CoV-2 infection. Overall study context: Sequencing of unsorted whole blood was done on bulk RNA, leaving chains unpaired.

Trimming took 6 bases from V and 4 from J; bases not matched to a gene: 11. Germline V gene data show CDR1 as MNHEY and CDR2 as SVGAGI. This CDR3 spans 17 amino acids. Study outcomes and limitations: Comparison of clonotypes with VDJdb favored anti-spike CD8 responses while missing private and CD4 specificities.

Individual cDNA molecules each received unique molecular identifiers attached to them. MiXCR was run by TCRdb on the 5' RACE reads, yielding one entry per CDR3 protein. The table includes 66,000 or so distinct CDR3 sequences, approximately 13% detected once. Points on this clonotype: The target antigen is unknown.

The clonotype was recovered from an adult who was a healthcare worker with PCR-confirmed SARS-CoV-2 infection or an uninfected control (not recorded which). The V call is TRBV6-5, the J call TRBJ2-3; 12 nucleotides align to TRBD2. Sequencing was carried out using whole blood. CDR3 sequence reads: CASSRVSSGRVADTQYF. For the CDR3, the DNA is TGTGCCAGCAGCAGAGTTTCTAGCGGGAGGGTCGCAGATACGCAGTATTTT.